A selection of T cell receptor beta chains follows, all from one sample in a study of technical replicates of blood from several donors. Only in-frame clones appear in the TCRdb table, and some are missing; sequencing was by immunoSEQ multiplex PCR. The sample yields some 87,000 clones, around nine tenths seen once. Sequenced input: T cells isolated from PBMCs. The receptor source for this set is a human donor in good health. Both conserved end residues are part of each CDR3. The order of the fields is V gene, clone size, J gene, D gene, CDR3 protein, CDR3 DNA. The D gene is left open where the match is weak. The listing skips clone size in some rows; elsewhere it reads once, few, many or a size class.

TRBV27	-	TRBJ2-7	TRBD1	CASSLSRGHEQYF	TGTGCCAGCAGTTTATCCAGGGGGCACGAGCAGTACTTC
TRBV6-5	-	TRBJ2-7	-	CASTSTGNEQYF	TGTGCCAGCACTAGTACAGGGAACGAGCAGTACTTC
TRBV28	-	TRBJ2-7	TRBD2	CASTPAAGGQIYEQYF	TGTGCCAGCACCCCGGCAGCGGGAGGGCAAATATACGAGCAGTACTTC
TRBV28	-	TRBJ2-7	-	CASSFPIYSSYEQYF	TGTGCCAGCAGTTTCCCCATCTATAGCTCCTACGAGCAGTACTTC
TRBV9	-	TRBJ2-7	TRBD2	CASSAGTSGTYEQYF	TGTGCCAGCAGCGCTGGGACTAGCGGTACCTACGAGCAGTACTTC
TRBV2	-	TRBJ2-7	-	CASSERAGLHEQYF	TGTGCCAGCAGCGAAAGGGCAGGGCTCCACGAGCAGTACTTC
TRBV10-3	-	TRBJ1-1	-	CAIRALAGTNAEAFF	TGTGCCATCAGGGCCCTAGCCGGGACTAACGCTGAAGCTTTCTTT
TRBV19	-	TRBJ1-3	TRBD1	CASSWDRERGNTIYF	TGTGCCAGTAGTTGGGACAGGGAACGTGGAAACACCATATATTTT
TRBV27	-	TRBJ2-2	-	CASRAGGELFF	TGTGCCAGCAGAGCCGGCGGGGAGCTGTTTTTT
TRBV6-4	-	TRBJ2-3	-	CASSTGFTDTQYF	TGTGCCAGCAGTACAGGGTTTACAGATACGCAGTATTTT
TRBV6-1	medium-sized	TRBJ1-5	TRBD1	CASSEGAVTGVNQPQHF	TGTGCCAGCAGTGAAGGAGCGGTGACAGGGGTCAATCAGCCCCAGCATTTT
TRBV7-6	-	TRBJ1-4	-	CASSLRQNNEKLFF	TGTGCCAGCAGCTTGCGGCAGAATAACGAAAAACTGTTTTTT
TRBV18	-	TRBJ2-7	TRBD2	CASSPSGRAGEQYF	TGTGCCAGCTCACCTAGTGGGAGGGCGGGAGAGCAGTACTTC
TRBV5-1	-	TRBJ2-5	-	CASSLAGFLEETQYF	TGCGCCAGCAGCTTGGCAGGGTTCTTAGAGGAGACCCAGTACTTC
TRBV7-9	-	TRBJ2-7	-	CASSLVGEDYSYEQYF	TGTGCCAGCAGCTTGGTGGGCGAGGACTACTCCTACGAGCAGTACTTC
TRBV18	-	TRBJ1-3	TRBD1	CASSPAGDREFSGNTIYF	TGTGCCAGCTCACCAGCAGGGGACAGAGAGTTCTCTGGAAACACCATATATTTT
TRBV2	-	TRBJ1-5	-	CASRYSNQPQHF	TGTGCCAGCAGGTATAGCAATCAGCCCCAGCATTTT
TRBV4-3	-	TRBJ2-6	-	CASSQEGGNVLTF	TGCGCCAGCAGCCAAGAAGGGGGCAACGTCCTGACTTTC
TRBV9	once	TRBJ2-1	TRBD2	CASSVAGGRANEQFF	TGTGCCAGCAGCGTAGCGGGCGGGAGGGCCAATGAGCAGTTCTTC
TRBV6-6	few	TRBJ2-7	-	CASSYSTVDEQYF	TGTGCCAGCAGTTACTCGACAGTCGACGAGCAGTACTTC
TRBV15	once	TRBJ2-1	TRBD2	CATSRGGTSGKSEQFF	TGTGCCACCAGCAGAGGAGGGACTAGCGGGAAAAGTGAGCAGTTCTTC
TRBV19	-	TRBJ1-2	TRBD1	CASRKGQGNYGYTF	TGTGCCAGTAGAAAGGGACAGGGTAACTATGGCTACACCTTC
TRBV5-1	-	TRBJ2-7	TRBD2	CASSPTSGSSEQYF	TGCGCCAGCAGCCCAACTAGCGGGAGCTCCGAGCAGTACTTC